The source of this T cell receptor beta chain is a study of human T cells and chemical hapten exposure. At the level of the study: Weekly administration of diphenylcyclopropenone to the scalp of patients continued throughout the approximately 25-week study.

Germline CDR1 and CDR2: SQVTM and ANQGSEA. CDR3 length: 11 residues. The ends were cut back, 8 bases at V and 8 bases at J, with 13 bases in the middle. This clonotype was picked up many times. Time point denoted: patch test 1, 2 weeks after DPC sensitization. Regarding treatment: therapeutic diphenylcyclopropenone sensitization with weekly scalp DPC. TCRdb reprocessed the RACE reads with MiXCR, giving one entry per CDR3 protein. The table has about 70,000 distinct CDR3 sequences, more than 8% seen once. Sequences were derived from whole blood, sampled in connection with sensitization to the hapten diphenylcyclopropenone (DPC). This receptor was obtained from a woman in her thirties or forties with alopecia areata. Some clones in this sample may be carry-over from other donors' samples. This chain uses TRBV29-1 with TRBJ2-1, with D maybe TRBD2 (6 bases). Here the CDR3 reads CSPRAGHEQFF. The DNA of the CDR3 is TGCAGCCCTAGAGCGGGCCATGAGCAGTTCTTC.